What follows are 15 T cell receptor beta chains derived from one specimen sequenced in a study of cytomegalovirus exposure and HLA in healthy donors. PCR primers comprised 60 Vbeta and 13 Jbeta primers. Sequenced by immunoSEQ multiplex PCR; TCRdb stores in-frame clones only, minus some. The table lists some 170,000 clones, 70% to 75% of them singletons. Material: PBMCs. The receptors originated from a male donor in good health and CMV-seronegative.

The chain combines TRBV9 with TRBJ1-3, with D possibly being TRBD1 (6 bases). Trimming removed 7 bases from V and 0 bases from J, with 17 bases in between. CDR1 is SGDLS and CDR2 is YYNGEE in the germline V gene. CDR3 length: 16 residues. The CDR3, as DNA: TGTGCCAGCGGCCTCCTTGGACAGTTCTCTGGAAACACCATATATTTT. Translation gives CASGLLGQFSGNTIYF.

CDR3 loop: CASSSPGLLSWGYTF. CDR3 DNA: TGTGCCAGCAGTTCCCCAGGACTACTGTCATGGGGCTACACCTTC. V and J are TRBV6-6 and TRBJ1-2; D is uncertain. The CDR3 is 15 amino acids. Between the trimmed V and J ends, which lost 4 bases and 8 bases, there was a span of 20 bases. In germline, CDR1 is MNHNY, CDR2 SVGAGI (reference sequence).

This clone was observed once. The chain links TRBV6-6 to TRBJ1-6; D gene unclear. V was trimmed by 5 bases and J by 5 bases, leaving 13 bases between them. The CDR3 sequence is 15 residues long. Germline CDR1 reads MNHNY; CDR2 reads SVGAGI (reference sequence). CDR3 amino acids: CASSQIYRDNSPLHF. As DNA, the CDR3 is TGTGCCAGCAGTCAGATTTATCGGGATAATTCACCCCTCCACTTT.

The rearrangement joins TRBV7-2 to TRBJ2-3; D perhaps matches TRBD1 (5 bases). V was clipped by 2 bases and J by 0 bases, with 6 bases between them. CDR3 length: 14 residues. The germline V gene has CDR1 SGHTA and CDR2 FQGNSA. CDR3 residues: CASSLQGSTDTQYF. For the CDR3, the DNA is TGTGCCAGCAGCTTACAGGGTAGCACAGATACGCAGTATTTT.

This chain links TRBV29-1 with TRBJ1-5, with 9 bases lining up with TRBD1. The germline V gene encodes CDR1 SQVTM and CDR2 ANQGSEA. V dropped 6 bases and J dropped 4; count of bases not matched to a gene: 4. The CDR3 has 13 amino acids. In DNA form, the CDR3 reads TGCAGCGTGAGGGACAGGGCTAATCAGCCCCAGCATTTT. Translating gives CSVRDRANQPQHF.

This clone was detected only a few times. This chain uses TRBV28 with TRBJ2-3, with D hard to call. The CDR3 contains 13 residues. V gave up 7 bases and J gave up 3 bases, with 11 bases separating them. The germline V gene encodes CDR1 MDHEN and CDR2 SYDVKM. The CDR3 nucleotides read TGTGCCAGCACCTATTCCGCAACAGATACGCAGTATTTT. Its protein is CASTYSATDTQYF.

The chain joins TRBV4-2 to TRBJ1-6, with 7 bases lining up with TRBD1. With 1 base clipped from V and 11 bases from J, the junction kept 2 bases outside the gene matches. CDR3 length: 13 residues. Germline loops: CDR1 LGHNA, CDR2 YNFKEQ. Written as DNA, the CDR3 is TGTGCCAGCAGCCAAGGAAGGGGGCCACCCCTCCACTTT. It yields the protein CASSQGRGPPLHF.

The rearrangement links TRBV6-1 to TRBJ2-1; the D gene is possibly TRBD1 (6 bases). Trimming removed 6 bases at V and 0 bases at J, with 9 bases between. Looked up from germline, CDR1 is MNHNS and CDR2 is SASEGT. The CDR3 runs to 14 residues. CDR3 in amino acids: CASRGQSSYNEQFF. The CDR3 DNA reads as TGTGCCAGCAGAGGACAGAGCTCCTACAATGAGCAGTTCTTC.

This sequence joins TRBV19 and TRBJ1-3; 7 bases map to TRBD1. The CDR3 consists of 17 residues. The trim removed 7 bases at V and 0 bases at J, leaving 12 bases unmatched. In germline, CDR1 is LNHDA, CDR2 SQIVND (reference sequence). The CDR3 DNA follows: TGTGCCAGTACCCCCGACGGGACAGCTTACTCTGGAAACACCATATATTTT. This translates into CASTPDGTAYSGNTIYF.

The genes are TRBV6-6 and TRBJ2-4; D call uncertain. The V end lost 2 bases, the J end lost 0 bases, and 5 bases lay between the germline ends. CDR1 is MNHNY, CDR2 SVGAGI, per germline (reference sequence). The CDR3 contains 14 residues. Written as DNA, the CDR3 is TGTGCCAGCAGTTACGCGGTAGCCAAAAACATTCAGTACTTC. Amino acids: CASSYAVAKNIQYF.

The J gene is TRBJ2-7, the V gene TRBV9; 12 bases fit TRBD2. The germline V gene has CDR1 SGDLS and CDR2 YYNGEE. There are 17 residues in the CDR3. The V gene end was trimmed by 3 bases and the J gene end by 7 bases; junction bases not matched to a gene: 14. DNA for the CDR3: TGTGCCAGCAGCGCCGCCCCGTCGACTAGCGGGAGATGGGAGCAGTACTTC. Protein sequence: CASSAAPSTSGRWEQYF.

This clone was counted between two and nine times. This chain connects TRBV5-4 to TRBJ2-3, with 10 bases that match TRBD2. The CDR3 sequence is 15 residues long. V gave up 4 bases and J gave up 4 bases; unmatched junction bases: 6. CDR1 SGHNT and CDR2 YYREEE come from the germline V gene (reference sequence). The CDR3 DNA follows: TGTGCCAGCAGCACACCTAGCGGGAGTGCAGATACGCAGTATTTT. It is translated as CASSTPSGSADTQYF. Based on the CDR3 plus reference TRBV5-4 and TRBJ2-3, the full variable domain is ETGVTQSPTHLIKTRGQQVTLRCSSQSGHNTVSWYQQALGQGPQFIFQYYREEENGRGNFPPRFSGLQFPNYSSELNVNALELDDSALYLCASSTPSGSADTQYFGPGTRLTVL.

V is TRBV28 and J is TRBJ1-5, with a tentative D call TRBD1 (6 bases). Germline V gene sequence: CDR1 MDHEN, CDR2 SYDVKM. The CDR3 covers 13 residues. Deletions cut 6 bases from V and 4 bases from J, with 10 bases between. CDR3 in DNA: TGTGCCAGCAGCCGGGACATGAATCAGCCCCAGCATTTT. Translation gives CASSRDMNQPQHF.

The V gene is TRBV9, the J gene TRBJ2-3; 8 positions agree with TRBD2. Germline V gives CDR1 SGDLS, CDR2 YYNGEE. After removal of 1 base from V and 7 bases from J, the junction contained 5 bases not matched to a gene. The CDR3 extends over 14 amino acids. This chain's CDR3 is CASSVREGINTQYF. The CDR3 DNA reads as TGTGCCAGCAGCGTACGGGAGGGAATAAATACGCAGTATTTT.

J is TRBJ1-6 and V is TRBV28, with 7 nucleotides matching TRBD1. The trim removed 4 bases at V and 10 bases at J, leaving 7 bases unmatched. This CDR3 is built from 14 residues. The V gene's germline CDR1 is MDHEN and CDR2 SYDVKM. The CDR3 nucleotides read TGTGCCAGCAGTTCAACAGGGGTTTTCTCACCCCTCCACTTT. It yields the protein CASSSTGVFSPLHF.